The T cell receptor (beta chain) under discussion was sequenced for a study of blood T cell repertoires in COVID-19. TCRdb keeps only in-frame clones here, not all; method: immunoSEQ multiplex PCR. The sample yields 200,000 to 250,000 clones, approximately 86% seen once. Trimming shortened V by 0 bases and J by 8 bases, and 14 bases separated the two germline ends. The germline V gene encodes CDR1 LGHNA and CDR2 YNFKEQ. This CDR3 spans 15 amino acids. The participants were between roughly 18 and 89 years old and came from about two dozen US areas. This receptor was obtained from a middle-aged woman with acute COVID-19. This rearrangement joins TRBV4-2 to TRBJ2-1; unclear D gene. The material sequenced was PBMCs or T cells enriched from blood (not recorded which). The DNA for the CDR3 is TGTGCCAGCAGCCAAGATTCGGTCGCGGCCGATGAGCAGTTCTTC. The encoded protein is CASSQDSVAADEQFF.